Sequencing of this T cell receptor (beta chain) was carried out in a study of CD8+CD57+ T cells in acquired aplastic anemia. For the study at large: The study obtained an average of approximately 3 ug of DNA from sorted CD4+ and CD8+ cells. Study findings and constraints: Significant differences in CD8+ Simpson's diversity were not observed between patients and controls. Patients and controls shared just under 30 CD8+ CDR3 sequences, highly expressed in patients.

The V gene's germline CDR1 is SGHTS and CDR2 YDEGEE. V shed 5 bases and J 6 bases; nucleotides not matched to a gene: 4. There are 13 residues in the CDR3. This clonotype was recorded many times. The antigen remains undetermined. According to the study, genomic DNA was the template for TCR beta VDJ and CDR3 profiling. TCRdb recomputed calls from the reads with MiXCR, one row per CDR3 protein. Among about 270,000 distinct CDR3 sequences listed, approximately 55% were seen once. This clonotype was obtained from a human donor with severe aplastic anemia or a healthy control (not recorded which). The sequencing input was sorted CD4+, CD8+, or CD8+CD57+ T cells (not recorded which) from PBMCs. The chain recombines TRBV5-8 with TRBJ2-7, with TRBD1 matching 11 bases. The DNA for the CDR3 is TGTGCCAGCAGACCGGACAGGGGGCGCGAGCAGTACTTC. It yields the protein CASRPDRGREQYF.